The 20 T cell receptor beta chains reported below all come from one sample, sequenced in a study of T cell changes during pregnancy in multiple sclerosis. Generated by immunoSEQ multiplex PCR, the TCRdb table keeps only in-frame clones and is missing some. There are under 50,000 clones in the sample; 88% occur only once, and around 3.9% lies in the top ten. Sequences were derived from CD8+ T cells from peripheral blood mononuclear cells, sampled in the first trimester of pregnancy. All receptors derive from a female donor with multiple sclerosis, enrolled in a pregnancy study.

The chain combines TRBV4-1 with TRBJ2-7; 7 bases agree with TRBD1. Trimming at V came to 2 bases and at J to 8 bases, leaving 9 bases not matched to a gene. The CDR3 is 14 residues long. Germline CDR1 and CDR2: MGHRA and YSYEKL. The chain's CDR3 is CASSQSDRALQQYF. The CDR3 bases are TGCGCCAGCAGCCAATCCGACAGGGCGCTCCAGCAGTACTTC.

The chain employs TRBV4-1 and TRBJ2-1, with 13 bases fitting TRBD2. Trimming at V came to 4 bases and at J to 0 bases, leaving 6 bases not matched to a gene. CDR3 length: 18 residues. CDR1 is MGHRA, CDR2 YSYEKL, per germline. The CDR3 DNA sequence: TGCGCCAGCAGCCGACTAGCGGGGGGTACTAGCTCCTACAATGAGCAGTTCTTC. This encodes CASSRLAGGTSSYNEQFF.

The rearrangement links TRBV21-1 to TRBJ1-1; TRBD1 was called by the table and not checked on the DNA. TRBV21-1 is given as a pseudogene. The CDR3 has 15 residues. The CDR3 sequence: CASSLPGQEVTEAFF. The CDR3, as DNA: TGTGCCAGCAGCTTACCGGGACAGGAGGTCACTGAAGCTTTCTTT.

The chain links TRBV5-5 to TRBJ1-1; 10 bases line up with TRBD1. The CDR3 consists of 15 residues. Germline values: CDR1 SGHKS, CDR2 YYEKEE (reference sequence). J gave up 4 bases and V 0 bases, and 3 bases lay outside the gene matches. CDR3 coding DNA: TGTGCCAGCAGCTTGGCCAGGACAGGGGGCACTGAAGCTTTCTTT. Translating gives CASSLARTGGTEAFF.

This clone was recorded once. The V and J genes are TRBV19 and TRBJ1-1; D gene ambiguous. CDR1 LNHDA and CDR2 SQIVND come from the germline V gene (reference sequence). The CDR3 runs 12 residues. The V and J ends lost 5 bases and 7 bases respectively, with 11 bases between them. The CDR3 protein is CASSEGAREAFF. CDR3 nucleotide sequence: TGTGCCAGTAGTGAAGGAGCGCGTGAAGCTTTCTTT.

The V call is TRBV27, the J call TRBJ1-1; perhaps TRBD1 as D (6 bases). CDR3 length: 13 residues. V was shortened by 6 bases and J by 6 bases, with 14 bases between the two germline ends. Per germline, CDR1 MNHEY and CDR2 SMNVEV (reference sequence). The CDR3 DNA reads as TGTGCCAGCAGGCTACCGGGACACCCTGAAGCTTTCTTT. Encoded protein: CASRLPGHPEAFF.

The chain carries TRBV13 and TRBJ1-2; 11 bases align to TRBD1. The CDR3 runs 16 residues. V trimming: 4 bases; J trimming: 4 bases; junction bases outside the gene matches: 8. CDR1 PRHDT and CDR2 FYEKMQ come from the germline V gene (reference sequence). CDR3 loop: CASSSPGTGGVYGYTF. The CDR3 DNA is TGTGCCAGCAGCTCCCCCGGGACAGGGGGAGTCTATGGCTACACCTTC.

V usage is TRBV12-2 and J usage is TRBJ2-7; the table's D call TRBD1 went unverified against the DNA. TRBV12-2 is a known pseudogene. This CDR3 has 15 amino acids. The CDR3 region is CASRLENRLTYEQYF. The CDR3 nucleotides are TGTGCAAGTCGCTTAGAGAACAGGCTAACCTACGAGCAGTACTTC.

V usage is TRBV19 and J usage is TRBJ1-4; the match to TRBD1 covers 7 bases. The CDR3 is made up of 13 amino acids. V shed 5 bases and J 10 bases; nucleotides not matched to a gene: 7. Germline V gene data show CDR1 as LNHDA and CDR2 as SQIVND (reference sequence). CDR3 protein: CASSSGTAGKLFF. Here the CDR3 DNA reads TGTGCCAGTAGTTCCGGGACAGCTGGAAAACTGTTTTTT.

The chain combines TRBV14 with TRBJ1-1; no clear D gene. CDR3 length: 14 residues. Germline V CDR1 and CDR2: SGHDN, FVKESK. The V gene lost 4 bases and the J gene lost 0 bases, with 9 bases spanning the gap. The CDR3 protein is CASSPPTVNTEAFF. CDR3 nucleotide sequence: TGTGCCAGCAGCCCACCAACGGTGAACACTGAAGCTTTCTTT.

J is TRBJ2-3 and V is TRBV4-3, with 8 bases fitting TRBD2. The CDR3 length is 17 residues. Germline loops: CDR1 LGHNA, CDR2 YSLEER. Trimming cost V 3 bases and J 0 bases; bases outside gene matches: 8. The CDR3 region is CASSQSMGGGSTDTQYF. For the CDR3, the DNA is TGCGCCAGCAGCCAGTCAATGGGCGGGGGGAGCACAGATACGCAGTATTTT.

This sequence joins TRBV7-9 and TRBJ2-7; 7 nucleotides line up with TRBD1. V shed 1 base and J 2 bases; nucleotides not matched to a gene: 8. The length of the CDR3 is 16 residues. CDR1 SEHNR and CDR2 FQNEAQ come from the germline V gene (reference sequence). CDR3 loop: CASSLEQGWGTYEQYF. The CDR3 DNA follows: TGTGCCAGCAGCTTAGAACAGGGGTGGGGGACCTACGAGCAGTACTTC.

The rearrangement links TRBV19 to TRBJ2-3; 7 nucleotides match TRBD2. There are 16 residues in the CDR3. Per the germline V gene, CDR1 is LNHDA and CDR2 is SQIVND (reference sequence). V dropped 7 bases and J dropped 2; count of bases not matched to a gene: 12. DNA of the CDR3: TGTGCCAGTATAGGGAGGGGACTGAGGAACACAGATACGCAGTATTTT. Its translation is CASIGRGLRNTDTQYF.

The chain joins TRBV9 to TRBJ2-7; TRBD2 might be the D (5 bases). CDR3 length: 13 amino acids. Germline lookup yields CDR1 SGDLS and CDR2 YYNGEE. The V end was cut by 5 bases, the J end by 6 bases, with 15 bases between. The CDR3 spells CASSEGSGSEQYF. In DNA, the CDR3 is TGTGCCAGCAGTGAGGGTTCCGGGTCCGAGCAGTACTTC.

This chain uses TRBV7-2 with TRBJ2-4; TRBD1 aligns across 7 bases. The CDR3 is 20 amino acids. Germline values: CDR1 SGHTA, CDR2 FQGNSA. The V gene end was trimmed by 0 bases and the J gene end by 0 bases; junction bases not matched to a gene: 14. This chain's CDR3 is CASSLALIRTGILAKNIQYF. The CDR3 nucleotides are TGTGCCAGCAGCTTAGCGCTAATTAGGACAGGCATCCTAGCCAAAAACATTCAGTACTTC.

The chain uses TRBV6-4 and TRBJ2-5; 10 bases match TRBD1. The CDR3 is 14 residues long. The germline V gene has CDR1 MRHNA and CDR2 SNTAGT. V was pared by 8 bases and J by 1 base, with 4 bases of the junction left unmatched. CDR3 region: CASARTGGQETQYF. DNA of the CDR3: TGTGCCAGCGCCCGGACAGGGGGCCAAGAGACCCAGTACTTC.

This clone has just one count. The chain has TRBV7-3 and TRBJ2-3; D is possibly TRBD2 (5 bases). Trimming left V 6 bases short and J 6 bases short, with 13 bases between. Germline V gene sequence: CDR1 SGHTA, CDR2 FQGTGA. The CDR3 sequence is 13 residues long. The CDR3 sequence: CASSGLGGDTQYF. The CDR3 bases are TGTGCCAGCAGTGGACTGGGTGGTGATACGCAGTATTTT.

The chain carries TRBV2 and TRBJ2-3, with TRBD2 identical over 7 bases. The germline V gene has CDR1 SNHLY and CDR2 FYNNEI. CDR3 length equals 14 residues. The V gene end was trimmed by 11 bases and the J gene end by 2 bases; junction bases not matched to a gene: 10. The CDR3 DNA is TGTGCCTTAAAGGCTAGCGGATTCACAGATACGCAGTATTTT. Translated: CALKASGFTDTQYF.

This rearrangement joins TRBV5-1 to TRBJ1-4; perhaps TRBD1 as D (6 bases). The CDR3 consists of 15 residues. V lost 4 bases to trimming and J lost 6 bases, with 16 bases between them. Per germline, CDR1 SGHRS and CDR2 YFSETQ. The DNA of the CDR3 is TGCGCCAGCAGCCAATTCGGTGGGGGCTATGAAAAACTGTTTTTT. Encoded protein: CASSQFGGGYEKLFF. Complete variable domain (other parts from reference TRBV5-1 and TRBJ1-4): KAGVTQTPRYLIKTRGQQVTLSCSPISGHRSVSWYQQTPGQGLQFLFEYFSETQRNKGNFPGRFSGRQFSNSRSEMNVSTLELGDSALYLCASSQFGGGYEKLFFGSGTQLSVL.

The chain joins TRBV6-1 to TRBJ1-1; D may be TRBD1 (5 bases). The germline V gene has CDR1 MNHNS and CDR2 SASEGT. The V gene lost 6 bases and the J gene lost 4 bases, with 12 bases spanning the gap. This CDR3 is built from 13 residues. The DNA of the CDR3 is TGTGCCAGCAGCACCCCCGGGGGCACTGAAGCTTTCTTT. It translates to CASSTPGGTEAFF.